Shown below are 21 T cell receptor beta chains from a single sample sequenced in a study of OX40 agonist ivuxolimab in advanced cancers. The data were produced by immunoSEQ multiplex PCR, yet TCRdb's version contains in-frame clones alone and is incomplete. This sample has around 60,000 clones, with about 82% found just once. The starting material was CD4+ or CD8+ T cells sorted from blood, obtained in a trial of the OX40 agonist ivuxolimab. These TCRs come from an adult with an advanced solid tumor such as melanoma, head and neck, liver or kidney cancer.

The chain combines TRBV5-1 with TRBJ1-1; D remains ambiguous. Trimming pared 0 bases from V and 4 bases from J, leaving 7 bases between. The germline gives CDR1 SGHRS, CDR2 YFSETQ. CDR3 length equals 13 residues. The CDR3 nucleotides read TGCGCCAGCAGCTTGGGGGGTCGCACTGAAGCTTTCTTT. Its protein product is CASSLGGRTEAFF.

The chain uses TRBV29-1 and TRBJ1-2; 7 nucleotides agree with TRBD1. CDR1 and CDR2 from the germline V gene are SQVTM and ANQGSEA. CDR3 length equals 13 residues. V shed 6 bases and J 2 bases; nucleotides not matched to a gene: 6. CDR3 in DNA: TGCAGCGTCAACAGGGGCAAAAACTATGGCTACACCTTC. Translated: CSVNRGKNYGYTF.

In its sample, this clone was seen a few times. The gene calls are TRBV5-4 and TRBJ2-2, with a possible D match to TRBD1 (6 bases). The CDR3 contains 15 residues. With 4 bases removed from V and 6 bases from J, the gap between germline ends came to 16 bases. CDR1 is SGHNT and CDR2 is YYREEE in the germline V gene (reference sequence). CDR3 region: CASSTYRVGAGELFF. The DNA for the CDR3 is TGTGCCAGCAGCACGTACAGGGTAGGGGCCGGGGAGCTGTTTTTT.

The CDR3 DNA sequence: TGCGCCAGCAGCTTGACAGGGGGCGATATGGTTGGGCAGTTCTTC. Its translation is CASSLTGGDMVGQFF. The chain couples TRBV5-1 to TRBJ2-1, with 9 positions matching TRBD1. V lost 1 base, J lost 12 bases, and 11 bases stayed unmatched. The CDR3 contains 15 residues. The germline CDR1 and CDR2 sequences are SGHRS and YFSETQ.

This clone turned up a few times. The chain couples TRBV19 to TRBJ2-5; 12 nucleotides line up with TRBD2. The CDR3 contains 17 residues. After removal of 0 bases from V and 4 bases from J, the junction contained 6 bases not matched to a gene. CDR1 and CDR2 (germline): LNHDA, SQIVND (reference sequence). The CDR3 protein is CASSIDPSGRAGETQYF. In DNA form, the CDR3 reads TGTGCCAGTAGTATAGACCCTAGCGGGAGGGCCGGAGAGACCCAGTACTTC.

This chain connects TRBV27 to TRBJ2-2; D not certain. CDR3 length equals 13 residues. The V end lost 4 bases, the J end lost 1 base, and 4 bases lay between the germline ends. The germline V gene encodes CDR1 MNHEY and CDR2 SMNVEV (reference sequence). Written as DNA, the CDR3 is TGTGCCAGCAGTTCAGGGAACACCGGGGAGCTGTTTTTT. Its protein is CASSSGNTGELFF.

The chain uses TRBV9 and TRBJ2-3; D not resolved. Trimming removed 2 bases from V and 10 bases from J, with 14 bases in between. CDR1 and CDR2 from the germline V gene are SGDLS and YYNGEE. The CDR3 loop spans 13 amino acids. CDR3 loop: CASSVVPAIAQYF. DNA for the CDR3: TGTGCCAGCAGCGTGGTCCCGGCCATAGCGCAGTATTTT.

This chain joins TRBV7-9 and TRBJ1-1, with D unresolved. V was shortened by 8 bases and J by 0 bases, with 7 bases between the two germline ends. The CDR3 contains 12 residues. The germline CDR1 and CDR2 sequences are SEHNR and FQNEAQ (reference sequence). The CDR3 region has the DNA TGTGCCAGCGGGGTGGTGAACACTGAAGCTTTCTTT. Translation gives CASGVVNTEAFF.

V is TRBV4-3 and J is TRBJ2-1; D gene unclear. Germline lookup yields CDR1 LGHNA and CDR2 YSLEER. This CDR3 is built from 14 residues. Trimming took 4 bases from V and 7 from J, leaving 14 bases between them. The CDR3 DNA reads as TGCGCCAGCAGCCGATCGGGCAACGTGAATGAGCAGTTCTTC. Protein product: CASSRSGNVNEQFF.

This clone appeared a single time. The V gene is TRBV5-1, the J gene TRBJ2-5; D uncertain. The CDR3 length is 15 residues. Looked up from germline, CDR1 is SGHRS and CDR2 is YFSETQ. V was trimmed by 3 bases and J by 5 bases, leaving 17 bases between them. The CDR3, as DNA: TGCGCCAGCAGCTCGGGCTCTCCGGTGTTCGAGACCCAGTACTTC. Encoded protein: CASSSGSPVFETQYF. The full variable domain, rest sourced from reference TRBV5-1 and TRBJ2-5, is KAGVTQTPRYLIKTRGQQVTLSCSPISGHRSVSWYQQTPGQGLQFLFEYFSETQRNKGNFPGRFSGRQFSNSRSEMNVSTLELGDSALYLCASSSGSPVFETQYFGPGTRLLVL.

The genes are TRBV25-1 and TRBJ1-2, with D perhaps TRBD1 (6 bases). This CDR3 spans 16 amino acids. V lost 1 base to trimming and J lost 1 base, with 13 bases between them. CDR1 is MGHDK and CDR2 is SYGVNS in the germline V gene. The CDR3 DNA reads TGTGCCAGCAGTGAATGGGGCAGGGGAGATAACTATGGCTACACCTTC. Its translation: CASSEWGRGDNYGYTF.

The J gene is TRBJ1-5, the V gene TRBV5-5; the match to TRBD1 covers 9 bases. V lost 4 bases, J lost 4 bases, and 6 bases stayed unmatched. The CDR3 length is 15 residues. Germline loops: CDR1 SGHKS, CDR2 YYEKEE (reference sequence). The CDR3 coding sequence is TGTGCCAGCAGCGAACAGGGGGCAATTAATCAGCCCCAGCATTTT. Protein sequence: CASSEQGAINQPQHF.

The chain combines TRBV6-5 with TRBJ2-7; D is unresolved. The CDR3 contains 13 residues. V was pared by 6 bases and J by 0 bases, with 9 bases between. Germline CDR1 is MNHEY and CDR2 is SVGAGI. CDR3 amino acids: CASSPLSSYEQYF. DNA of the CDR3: TGTGCCAGCAGCCCATTGTCCTCCTACGAGCAGTACTTC.

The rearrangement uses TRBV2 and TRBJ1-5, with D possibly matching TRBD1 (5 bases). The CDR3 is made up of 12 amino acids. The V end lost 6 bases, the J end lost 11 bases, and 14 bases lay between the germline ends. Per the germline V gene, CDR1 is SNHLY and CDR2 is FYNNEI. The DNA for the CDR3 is TGTGCCAGCAGCGAACAGGTTCCCGCCCAGCATTTT. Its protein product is CASSEQVPAQHF.

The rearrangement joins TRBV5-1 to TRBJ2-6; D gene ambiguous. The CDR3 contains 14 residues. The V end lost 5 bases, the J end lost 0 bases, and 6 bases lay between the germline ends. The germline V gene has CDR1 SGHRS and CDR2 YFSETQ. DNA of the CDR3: TGCGCCAGCAGGTACAGCTCTGGGGCCAACGTCCTGACTTTC. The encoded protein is CASRYSSGANVLTF.

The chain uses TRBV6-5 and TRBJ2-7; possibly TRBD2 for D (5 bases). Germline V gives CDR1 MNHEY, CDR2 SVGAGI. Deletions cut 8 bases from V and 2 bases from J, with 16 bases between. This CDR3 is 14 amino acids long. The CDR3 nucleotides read TGTGCCAGCTCTCAGAGGGCGCCCACCTACGAGCAGTACGTC. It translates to CASSQRAPTYEQYV.

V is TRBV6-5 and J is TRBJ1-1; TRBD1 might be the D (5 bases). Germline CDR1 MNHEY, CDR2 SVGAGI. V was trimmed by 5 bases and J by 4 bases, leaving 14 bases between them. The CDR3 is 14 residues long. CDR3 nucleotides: TGTGCCAGCAGTCGTTCAGGGAGGGTCACTGAAGCTTTCTTT. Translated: CASSRSGRVTEAFF.

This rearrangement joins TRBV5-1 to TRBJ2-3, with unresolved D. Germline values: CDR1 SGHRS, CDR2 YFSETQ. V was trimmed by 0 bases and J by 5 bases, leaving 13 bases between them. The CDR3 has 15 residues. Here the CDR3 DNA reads TGCGCCAGCAGCTTGGACGTGTGGGCTAAAGATACGCAGTATTTT. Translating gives CASSLDVWAKDTQYF.

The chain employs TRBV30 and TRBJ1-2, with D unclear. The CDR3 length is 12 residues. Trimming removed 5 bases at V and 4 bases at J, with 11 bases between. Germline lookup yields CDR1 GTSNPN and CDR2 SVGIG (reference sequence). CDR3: CAWGGLFYGYTF. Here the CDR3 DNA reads TGTGCCTGGGGCGGTCTCTTCTATGGCTACACCTTC. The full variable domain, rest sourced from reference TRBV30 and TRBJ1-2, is SQTIHQWPATLVQPVGSPLSLECTVEGTSNPNLYWYRQAAGRGLQLLFYSVGIGQISSEVPQNLSASRPQDRQFILSSKKLLLSDSGFYLCAWGGLFYGYTFGSGTRLTVV.

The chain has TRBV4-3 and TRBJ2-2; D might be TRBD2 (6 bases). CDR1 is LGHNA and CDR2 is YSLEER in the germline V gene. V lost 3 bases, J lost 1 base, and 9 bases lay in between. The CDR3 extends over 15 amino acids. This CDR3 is CASSQTAGNTGELFF. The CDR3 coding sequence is TGCGCCAGCAGCCAGACAGCGGGGAACACCGGGGAGCTGTTTTTT.

The chain's CDR3 is CASSQDSYGYTF. For the CDR3, the DNA is TGTGCCAGCAGTCAGGACAGCTATGGCTACACCTTC. The chain employs TRBV7-9 and TRBJ1-2; maybe TRBD1 (6 bases). Trimming took 6 bases from V and 4 from J, leaving 9 bases between them. Per the germline V gene, CDR1 is SEHNR and CDR2 is FQNEAQ (reference sequence). This CDR3 contains 12 residues.